The present T cell receptor beta chain was sequenced within a study of PD-1 blockade in mismatch repair-deficient tumors. Study as a whole: Patients had 12 mismatch repair-deficient cancer types and were previously treated and progressing.

Notes on the study in general: After pembrolizumab, tumor-resident clones rose rapidly, then generally contracted before radiologic responses.

This clone is a singleton in its sample. The antigen is unknown. Some clones are missing from TCRdb's copy, which holds only in-frame ones; the method was immunoSEQ multiplex PCR. Of some 27,000 clones in the sample, approximately 88% were seen once. The germline gives CDR1 SGHNT, CDR2 YYREEE (reference sequence). V shed 0 bases, J shed 4 bases, and the junction held 5 bases outside the gene matches. The CDR3 has 16 residues. PCR or immunohistochemistry showed mismatch repair deficiency in every enrolled patient. The gene calls are TRBV5-4 and TRBJ1-4; 8 nucleotides match TRBD1. The receptor was isolated from an adult with mismatch repair-deficient cancer. The sequencing used PBMCs, collected before pembrolizumab treatment. The CDR3 DNA is TGTGCCAGCAGCTTGGGGGCGACAGGGGTTAATGAAAAACTGTTTTTT. Protein product: CASSLGATGVNEKLFF.